In this sample, the clone carrying this T cell receptor (beta chain) turned up a few times. Trimming took 7 bases from V and 0 from J, leaving 22 bases between them. The CDR3 extends over 18 amino acids. The germline V gene encodes CDR1 MDHEN and CDR2 SYDVKM. The data originate from a study of CD8+CD57+ T cells in acquired aplastic anemia. For sequencing, patients were chosen who had shown expansion of CD8+CD57+ cells by flow cytometry. TCR beta VDJ and CDR3 profiles were obtained from a genomic DNA template. TCRdb recomputed calls from the reads with MiXCR, one row per CDR3 protein. This table has 150,000 to 200,000 distinct CDR3 sequences, around 60% appearing once.

The rearrangement joins TRBV28 to TRBJ1-5; no firm D call. The sequenced material came from sorted CD4+, CD8+, or CD8+CD57+ T cells (not recorded which) from PBMCs. The source of this sequence is a human donor with aplastic anemia. Written as DNA, the CDR3 is TGTGCCAGCATCCCCTTCGGGAACGACTTCTATAGCAATCAGCCCCAGCATTTT. As protein: CASIPFGNDFYSNQPQHF.